This T cell receptor (beta chain) was found in a study of technical replicates of blood from a few donors. Sequencing used immunoSEQ multiplex PCR; TCRdb keeps in-frame clones, though not all of them. The table has 100,000 or so clones, about 95% seen once; the top ten hold 0.36%. The V segment lost 5 bases and the J segment 5 bases; nucleotides outside the gene matches: 8. The CDR3 is 14 amino acids. Germline assignment: CDR1 MNHNY and CDR2 SVGAGI (reference sequence). This TCR came from a human donor in good health. The chain is built from TRBV6-6 and TRBJ1-2; the match to TRBD1 covers 7 bases. The sample comprised T cells isolated from PBMCs. The CDR3 spells CASSRTGTEYGYTF. The DNA of the CDR3 is TGTGCCAGCAGTCGTACCGGGACAGAGTATGGCTACACCTTC.